This T cell receptor (beta chain) is from a study of blood T cell repertoires in COVID-19. For the study at large: The cDNA or gDNA used as material had been derived from T cells, B-cell-depleted T cells, or PBMCs.

Trimming stripped 5 bases from V and 3 bases from J, with 13 bases between. Germline lookup yields CDR1 MNHNY and CDR2 SVGAGI (reference sequence). This CDR3 is built from 14 residues. In regard to this clone: Other DNA sequences in this sample translate to the same CDR3.

Repertoires were generated with immunoSEQ multiplex PCR, while TCRdb's copy carries only in-frame clones and drops some. Counted here are over 300,000 clones, more than 70% occurring once; the ten biggest clones make up approximately 1.3%. V gene TRBV6-6 combines with J gene TRBJ1-1; tentatively, D is TRBD1 (6 bases). This TCR was sampled from a woman aged 50 to 65 with acute or convalescent COVID-19. Source material: peripheral blood. CDR3 sequence: CASSLTGRDTEAFF. The CDR3, as DNA: TGTGCCAGCAGTCTCACAGGGAGGGACACTGAAGCTTTCTTT.